This TCR beta chain was profiled in a study of T cells in Graves' hyperthyroidism and ophthalmopathy. General study points: Most thyroid clonotypes that were expanded above 0.001 also turned up in blood. From stable hyperthyroidism, ophthalmopathy was separated by a 13 V-J model.

Newly diagnosed patients aged 18 to 65 had hyperthyroidism of under 2 months' duration. Patients having uncontrolled infection, another autoimmune disease, pregnancy or lactation were not included. This clonotype appeared many times. Its antigen is undetermined. CDR1 ENHRY and CDR2 SYGVKD come from the germline V gene. V trimming: 3 bases; J trimming: 0 bases; junction bases outside the gene matches: 2. The CDR3 sequence is 15 residues long. It was RNA transcripts that yielded the amplified TCR beta CDR3 regions. A first-round RT-PCR of the TCR CDR3 used the HTBI primer set. TCRdb reanalysed the multiplex PCR reads using MiXCR and keeps one entry per CDR3 protein. The sample carries some 770,000 distinct CDR3 sequences, roughly 17% recorded once.

Source material: blood. The sequence derives from a young man with Graves' hyperthyroidism. The chain combines TRBV10-3 with TRBJ2-7, with TRBD1 matching 10 bases. The CDR3 bases are TGTGCCATCAGTGACCGGGACAGGGGCTCCTACGAGCAGTACTTC. Translation gives CAISDRDRGSYEQYF.